This TCR beta chain derives from a study of early T cells in non-severe SARS-CoV-2 infection. Turning to the study itself: Chains from this unsorted whole-blood bulk RNA could not be paired.

Separate cDNA molecules each had unique molecular identifiers attached to them. Via MiXCR, TCRdb re-called the 5' RACE reads, giving one row per CDR3 protein. The table shows approximately 63,000 distinct CDR3 sequences, with around 5.7% occurring only once. Study-level findings and limits: Private and CD4 specificities were missed by VDJdb matching, which favored anti-spike CD8 responses.

This clonotype was seen repeatedly, ten times or more. Antigen: not known. Sequenced here: whole blood, sampled at baseline. The TCR comes from an adult who was a healthcare worker with PCR-confirmed SARS-CoV-2 infection or an uninfected control (not recorded which).

For the CDR3, the DNA is TGTGCCAGCAGTTATCCTCGGGGGGGGATAAGAAATCAGCCCCAGCATTTT. This translates into CASSYPRGGIRNQPQHF. The chain recombines TRBV28 with TRBJ1-5; weak D call: TRBD1 (5 bases). Trimming shortened V by 4 bases and J by 4 bases, and 20 bases separated the two germline ends. The CDR3 consists of 17 residues. CDR1 is MDHEN, CDR2 SYDVKM, per germline.